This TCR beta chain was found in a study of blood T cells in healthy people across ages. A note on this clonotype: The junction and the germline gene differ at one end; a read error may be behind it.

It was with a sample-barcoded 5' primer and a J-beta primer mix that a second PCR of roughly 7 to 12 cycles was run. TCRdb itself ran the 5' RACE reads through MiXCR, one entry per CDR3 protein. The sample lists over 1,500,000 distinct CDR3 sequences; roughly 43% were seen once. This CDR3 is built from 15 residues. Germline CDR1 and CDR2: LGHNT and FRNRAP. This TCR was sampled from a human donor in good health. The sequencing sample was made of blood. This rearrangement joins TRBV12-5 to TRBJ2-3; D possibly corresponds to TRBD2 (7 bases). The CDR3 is CASGLGQTSTGTQYF. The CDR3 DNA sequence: TGTGCTAGTGGCCTCGGACAGACTAGCACAGGTACGCAGTATTTT.